The present T cell receptor (beta chain) was sequenced within a study of PD-L1 blockade in urothelial cancer. Study summary: Patients' histories included 0 to 3 prior chemotherapy regimens.

The time point: peripheral blood 6 weeks after treatment start. A few counts support this clone. CDR1 and CDR2 from the germline V gene are SGHTA and FQGTGA. V gave up 5 bases and J gave up 5 bases; unmatched junction bases: 18. This CDR3 region has 18 residues. Profiled with immunoSEQ multiplex PCR; TCRdb holds only in-frame clones, not every one. Of about 76,000 clones in the sample, around 90% were seen once. This rearrangement joins TRBV7-3 to TRBJ2-5; TRBD1 aligns across 9 bases. The clonotype was recovered from a woman at least 80 years old with urothelial cancer. Sequencing used PBMCs, obtained around atezolizumab (anti-PD-L1) treatment. This chain's CDR3 is CASSKLNPRDRVRETQYF. Written as DNA, the CDR3 is TGTGCCAGCAGCAAACTGAACCCGCGGGACAGGGTGAGGGAGACCCAGTACTTC.